This TCR beta chain was identified during a study of T cells expressing NK-cell markers. Germline V gene data show CDR1 as MNHEY and CDR2 as SVGAGI. This CDR3 spans 14 amino acids. TCRdb processed the 5' RACE reads again and assigns one entry to each CDR3 protein, with no DNA. The record lists about 150,000 distinct CDR3 sequences, of which the ten most abundant hold 37%. This chain connects TRBV6-5 to TRBJ1-2. This clonotype originated in a woman aged 50 to 60 in good health. Sequenced: blood T cells: a sorted CD56 or NKG2C T cell subset, CD4+ or CD8+ T cells, or bulk PBMC T cells (not recorded which). The CDR3 region is CASSYMDSSYGYTF.